Sequencing of this TCR beta chain was carried out in a study of blood T cell repertoires in COVID-19. Study background: PBMCs, B-cell-depleted T cells, or T cells were the source of the cDNA or gDNA that made up the material.

V shed 1 base and J shed 7 bases, with 12 bases lying between them. Germline CDR1 SGHRS, CDR2 YFSETQ. The CDR3 extends over 15 amino acids. Authors' processing steps: It was from reference gene primer amplification that nucleated cell counts were estimated. Sequencing was performed with immunoSEQ multiplex PCR; in TCRdb, only in-frame clones are kept and a portion is missing. D and trimming were read from the DNA, whereas the V and J calls and clone size are those reported in that table. Of about 380,000 clones in the sample, more than 75% were seen once. This rearrangement joins TRBV5-1 to TRBJ1-6; D unclear. Sample: PBMCs or T cells enriched from blood (not recorded which). The TCR originated in a young man who had recovered from COVID-19. Here the CDR3 DNA reads TGCGCCAGCAGCTTGAACAGAGTTGAGAATTCACCCCTCCACTTT. This sequence encodes CASSLNRVENSPLHF.